Below are 3 T cell receptor beta chains sequenced from a single sample in a study of blood T cell repertoires in COVID-19. Sequenced by immunoSEQ multiplex PCR; TCRdb stores in-frame clones only, minus some. The data show 150,000 to 200,000 clones, with roughly 89% seen just once and around 13% held by the top ten. The sample comprised peripheral blood. The receptors were sampled from a woman aged 70-85 years with COVID-19, enrolled during active disease.

CDR3 in DNA: TGTGCCAGCAGCCAAGGTCTAAGCCCTGGTGAGCAGTTCTTC. This encodes CASSQGLSPGEQFF. V is TRBV14 and J is TRBJ2-1; D gene uncertain. Trimming removed 1 base from V and 9 bases from J, with 13 bases in between. The CDR3 is made up of 14 amino acids. The germline V gene encodes CDR1 SGHDN and CDR2 FVKESK.

The chain couples TRBV9 to TRBJ2-1; TRBD2 aligns across 12 bases. Per the germline V gene, CDR1 is SGDLS and CDR2 is YYNGEE. This CDR3 is 16 amino acids long. Trimming took 0 bases from V and 2 from J; bases not matched to a gene: 0. The CDR3: CASSVGLAGAYNEQFF. The DNA of the CDR3 is TGTGCCAGCAGCGTAGGACTAGCGGGAGCCTACAATGAGCAGTTCTTC.

The rearrangement links TRBV5-1 to TRBJ2-2; TRBD1 aligns across 9 bases. Per germline, CDR1 SGHRS and CDR2 YFSETQ. With V trimmed by 2 bases and J by 5 bases, 4 bases remained unmatched. CDR3 size: 15 residues. For the CDR3, the DNA is TGCGCCAGCAGCTTCACAGGGGGCGCGACCGGGGAGCTGTTTTTT. Translation: CASSFTGGATGELFF.